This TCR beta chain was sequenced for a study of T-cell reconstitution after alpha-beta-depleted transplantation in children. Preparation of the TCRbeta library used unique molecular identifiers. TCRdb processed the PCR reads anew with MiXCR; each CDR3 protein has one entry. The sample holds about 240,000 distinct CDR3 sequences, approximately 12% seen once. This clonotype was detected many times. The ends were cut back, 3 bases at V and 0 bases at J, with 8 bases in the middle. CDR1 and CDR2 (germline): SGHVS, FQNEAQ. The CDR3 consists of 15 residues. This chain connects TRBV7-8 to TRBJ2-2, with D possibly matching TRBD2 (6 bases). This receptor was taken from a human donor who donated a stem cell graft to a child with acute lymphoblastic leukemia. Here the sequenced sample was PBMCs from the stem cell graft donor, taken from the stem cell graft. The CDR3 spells CASSLWGANTGELFF. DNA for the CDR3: TGTGCCAGCAGCTTGTGGGGGGCGAACACCGGGGAGCTGTTTTTT.